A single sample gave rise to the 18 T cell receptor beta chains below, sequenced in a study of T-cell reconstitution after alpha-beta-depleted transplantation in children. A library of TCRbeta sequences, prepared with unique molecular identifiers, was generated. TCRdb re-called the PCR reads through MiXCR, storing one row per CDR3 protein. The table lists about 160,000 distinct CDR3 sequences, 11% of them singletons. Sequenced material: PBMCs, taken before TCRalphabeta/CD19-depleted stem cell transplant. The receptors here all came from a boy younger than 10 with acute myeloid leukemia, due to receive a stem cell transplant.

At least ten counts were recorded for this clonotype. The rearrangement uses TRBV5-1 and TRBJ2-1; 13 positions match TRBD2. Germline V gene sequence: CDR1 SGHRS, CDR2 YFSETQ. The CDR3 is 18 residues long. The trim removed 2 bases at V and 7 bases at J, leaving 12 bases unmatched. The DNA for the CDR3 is TGCGCCAGCAGCTTCCGACTAGCGGGGGGTACCTCGGGAAATGAGCAGTTCTTC. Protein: CASSFRLAGGTSGNEQFF. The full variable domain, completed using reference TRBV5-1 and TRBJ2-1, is KAGVTQTPRYLIKTRGQQVTLSCSPISGHRSVSWYQQTPGQGLQFLFEYFSETQRNKGNFPGRFSGRQFSNSRSEMNVSTLELGDSALYLCASSFRLAGGTSGNEQFFGPGTRLTVL.

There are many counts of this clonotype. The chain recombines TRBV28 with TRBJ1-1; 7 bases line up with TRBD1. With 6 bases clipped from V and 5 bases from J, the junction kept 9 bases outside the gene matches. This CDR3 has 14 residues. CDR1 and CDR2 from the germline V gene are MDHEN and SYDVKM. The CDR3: CASRLDRAWTEAFF. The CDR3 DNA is TGTGCCAGCAGGTTAGACAGGGCGTGGACTGAAGCTTTCTTT. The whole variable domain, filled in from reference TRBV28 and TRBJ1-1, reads DVKVTQSSRYLVKRTGEKVFLECVQDMDHENMFWYRQDPGLGLRLIYFSYDVKMKEKGDIPEGYSVSREKKERFSLILESASTNQTSMYLCASRLDRAWTEAFFGQGTRLTVV.

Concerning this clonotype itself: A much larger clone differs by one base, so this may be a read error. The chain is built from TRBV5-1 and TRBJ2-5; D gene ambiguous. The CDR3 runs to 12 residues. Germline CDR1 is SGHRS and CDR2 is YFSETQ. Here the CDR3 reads CASSSPQETQHF. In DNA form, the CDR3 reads TGCGCCAGCAGCTCCCCCCAAGAGACCCAGCACTTC.

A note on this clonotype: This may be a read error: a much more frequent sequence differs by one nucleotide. The CDR3 protein is CASSFLPAGHYGDTF. The CDR3 bases are TGTGCCAGCAGCTTTTTACCTGCAGGACACTATGGCGACACCTTC. The V gene is TRBV7-9, the J gene TRBJ1-2; possibly TRBD1 for D (5 bases). CDR3 length: 15 residues. Per the germline V gene, CDR1 is SEHNR and CDR2 is FQNEAQ (reference sequence).

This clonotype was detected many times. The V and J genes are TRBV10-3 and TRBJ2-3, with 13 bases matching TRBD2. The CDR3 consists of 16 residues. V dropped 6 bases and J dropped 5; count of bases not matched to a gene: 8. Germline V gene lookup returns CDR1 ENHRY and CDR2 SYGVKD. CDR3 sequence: CAISRGLAGVGDTQYF. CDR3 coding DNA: TGTGCCATCAGCCGAGGACTAGCGGGAGTGGGAGATACGCAGTATTTT.

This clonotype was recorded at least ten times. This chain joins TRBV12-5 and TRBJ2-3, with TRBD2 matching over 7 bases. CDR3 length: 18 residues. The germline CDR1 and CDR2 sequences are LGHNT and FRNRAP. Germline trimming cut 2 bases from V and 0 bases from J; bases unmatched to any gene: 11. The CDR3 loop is CASGLYGLVASSTDTQYF. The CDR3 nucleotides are TGTGCTAGTGGTTTGTACGGACTAGTTGCCTCTAGCACAGATACGCAGTATTTT.

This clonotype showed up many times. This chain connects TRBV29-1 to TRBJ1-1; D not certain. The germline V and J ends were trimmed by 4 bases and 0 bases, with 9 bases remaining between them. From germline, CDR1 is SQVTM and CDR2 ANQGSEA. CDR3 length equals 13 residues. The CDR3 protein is CSVGPGLNTEAFF. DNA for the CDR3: TGCAGCGTTGGGCCGGGGTTGAACACTGAAGCTTTCTTT.

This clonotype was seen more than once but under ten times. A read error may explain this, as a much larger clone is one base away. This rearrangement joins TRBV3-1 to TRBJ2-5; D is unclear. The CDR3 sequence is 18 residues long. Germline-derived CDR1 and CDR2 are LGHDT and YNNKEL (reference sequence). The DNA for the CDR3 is TGTGCCTGCAGCCAAGATGGACGAATAGGAAGGTACCAAGAGACCCAGTACTTC. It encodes CACSQDGRIGRYQETQYF.

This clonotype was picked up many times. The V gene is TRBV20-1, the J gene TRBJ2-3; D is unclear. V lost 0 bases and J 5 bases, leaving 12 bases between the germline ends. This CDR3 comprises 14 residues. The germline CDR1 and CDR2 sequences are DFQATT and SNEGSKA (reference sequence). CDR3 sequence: CSARENLWGDTQYF. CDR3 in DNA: TGCAGTGCTAGAGAAAACCTCTGGGGAGATACGCAGTATTTT.

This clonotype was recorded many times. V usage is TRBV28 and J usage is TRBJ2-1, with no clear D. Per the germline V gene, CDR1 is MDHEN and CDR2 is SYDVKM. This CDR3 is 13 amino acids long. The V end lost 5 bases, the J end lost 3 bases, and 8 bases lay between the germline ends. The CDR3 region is CASSPLGYNEQFF. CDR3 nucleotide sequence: TGTGCCAGCAGTCCCCTTGGCTACAATGAGCAGTTCTTC.

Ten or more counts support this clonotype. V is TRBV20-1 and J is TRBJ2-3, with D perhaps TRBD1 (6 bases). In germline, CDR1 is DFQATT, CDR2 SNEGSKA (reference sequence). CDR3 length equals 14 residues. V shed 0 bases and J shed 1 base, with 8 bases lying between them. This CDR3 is CSARDKGGTDTQYF. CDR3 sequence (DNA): TGCAGTGCTAGAGACAAGGGGGGCACAGATACGCAGTATTTT.

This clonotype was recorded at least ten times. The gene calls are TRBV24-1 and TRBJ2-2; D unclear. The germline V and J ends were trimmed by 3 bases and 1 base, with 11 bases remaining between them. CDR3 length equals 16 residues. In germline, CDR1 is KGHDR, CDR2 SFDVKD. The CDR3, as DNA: TGTGCCACCAGTGATCCTTATGGAGAGAACACCGGGGAGCTGTTTTTT. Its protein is CATSDPYGENTGELFF.

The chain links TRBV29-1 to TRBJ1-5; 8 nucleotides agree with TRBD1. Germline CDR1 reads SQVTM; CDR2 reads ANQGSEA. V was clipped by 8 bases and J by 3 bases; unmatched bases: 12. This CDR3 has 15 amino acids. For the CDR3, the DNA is TGCAGCCTCTTCTCCGGGACAGGAGACAATCAGCCCCAGCATTTT. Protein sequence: CSLFSGTGDNQPQHF.

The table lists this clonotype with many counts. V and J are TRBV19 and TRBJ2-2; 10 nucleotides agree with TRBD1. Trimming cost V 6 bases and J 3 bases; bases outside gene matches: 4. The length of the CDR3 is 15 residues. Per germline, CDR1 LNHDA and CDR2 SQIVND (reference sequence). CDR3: CASRRGTGDTGELFF. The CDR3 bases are TGTGCCAGTAGAAGAGGGACAGGGGACACCGGGGAGCTGTTTTTT.

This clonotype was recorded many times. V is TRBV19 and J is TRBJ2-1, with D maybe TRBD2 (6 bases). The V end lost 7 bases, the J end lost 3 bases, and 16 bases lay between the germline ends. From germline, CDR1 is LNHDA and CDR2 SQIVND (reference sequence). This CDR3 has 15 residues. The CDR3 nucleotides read TGTGCCAGTACCACCGGGACGGGAGTCTACAATGAGCAGTTCTTC. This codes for CASTTGTGVYNEQFF.

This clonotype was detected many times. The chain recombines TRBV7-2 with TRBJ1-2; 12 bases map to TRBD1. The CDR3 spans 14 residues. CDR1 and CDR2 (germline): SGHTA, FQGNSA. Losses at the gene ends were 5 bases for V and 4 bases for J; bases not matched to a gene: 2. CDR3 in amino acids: CASSPGQGAYGYTF. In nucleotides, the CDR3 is TGTGCCAGCAGCCCGGGACAGGGGGCCTATGGCTACACCTTC.

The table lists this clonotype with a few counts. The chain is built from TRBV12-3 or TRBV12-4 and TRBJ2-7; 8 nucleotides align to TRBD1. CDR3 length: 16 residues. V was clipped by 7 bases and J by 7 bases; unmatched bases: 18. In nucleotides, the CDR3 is TGTGCCAGCACACGGGGGAAGACAGGGGCCAGTCGGGAGCAGTACTTC. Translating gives CASTRGKTGASREQYF.

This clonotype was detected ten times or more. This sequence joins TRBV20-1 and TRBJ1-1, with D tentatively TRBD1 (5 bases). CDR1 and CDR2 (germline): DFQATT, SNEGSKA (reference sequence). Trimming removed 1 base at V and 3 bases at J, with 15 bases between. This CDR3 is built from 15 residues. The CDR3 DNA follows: TGCAGTGCTAGAGGCGGGGCGGGCAGGGACACTGAAGCTTTCTTT. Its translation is CSARGGAGRDTEAFF.